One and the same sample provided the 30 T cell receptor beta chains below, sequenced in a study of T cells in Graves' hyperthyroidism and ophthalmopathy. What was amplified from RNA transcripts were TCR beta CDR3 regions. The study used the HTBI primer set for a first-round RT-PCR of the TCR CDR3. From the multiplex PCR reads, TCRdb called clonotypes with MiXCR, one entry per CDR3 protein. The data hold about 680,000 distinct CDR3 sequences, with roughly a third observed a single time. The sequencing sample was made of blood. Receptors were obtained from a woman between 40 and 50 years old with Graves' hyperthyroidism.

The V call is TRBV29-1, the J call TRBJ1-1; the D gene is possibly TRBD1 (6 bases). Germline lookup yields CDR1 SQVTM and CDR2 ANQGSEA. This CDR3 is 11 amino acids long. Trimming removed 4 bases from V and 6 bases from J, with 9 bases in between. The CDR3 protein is CSVVGGPEAFF. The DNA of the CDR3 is TGCAGCGTTGTAGGGGGTCCTGAAGCTTTCTTT. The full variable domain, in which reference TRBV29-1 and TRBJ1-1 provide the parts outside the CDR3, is SAVISQKPSRDICQRGTSLTIQCQVDSQVTMMFWYRQQPGQSLTLIATANQGSEATYESGFVIDKFPISRPNLTFSTLTVSNMSPEDSSIYLCSVVGGPEAFFGQGTRLTVV.

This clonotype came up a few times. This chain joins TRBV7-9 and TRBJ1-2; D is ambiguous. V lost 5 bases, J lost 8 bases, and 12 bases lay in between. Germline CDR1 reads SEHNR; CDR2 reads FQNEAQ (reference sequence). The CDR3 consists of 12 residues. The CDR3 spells CASSQGPRGYTF. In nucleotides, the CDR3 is TGTGCCAGCAGCCAAGGCCCAAGGGGCTACACCTTC.

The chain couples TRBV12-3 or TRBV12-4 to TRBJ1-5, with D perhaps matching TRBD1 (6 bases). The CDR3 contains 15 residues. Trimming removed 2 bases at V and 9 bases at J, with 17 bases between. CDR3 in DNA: TGTGCCAGCAGTTTATTCGTCGCAGGGGTTGGGCCCCAGCATTTT. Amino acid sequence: CASSLFVAGVGPQHF.

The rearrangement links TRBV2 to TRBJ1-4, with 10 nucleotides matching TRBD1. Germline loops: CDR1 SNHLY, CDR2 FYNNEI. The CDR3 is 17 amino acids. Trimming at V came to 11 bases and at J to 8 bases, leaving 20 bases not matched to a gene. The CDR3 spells CARQGAEKGAGDEKLFF. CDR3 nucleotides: TGTGCCCGACAGGGGGCCGAGAAAGGGGCAGGGGACGAAAAACTGTTTTTT.

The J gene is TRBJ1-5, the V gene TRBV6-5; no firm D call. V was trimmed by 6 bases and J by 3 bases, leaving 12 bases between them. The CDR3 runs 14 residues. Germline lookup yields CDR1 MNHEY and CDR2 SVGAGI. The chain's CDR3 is CASSRGRFNQPQHF. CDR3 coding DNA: TGTGCCAGCAGCCGCGGACGTTTCAATCAGCCCCAGCATTTT.

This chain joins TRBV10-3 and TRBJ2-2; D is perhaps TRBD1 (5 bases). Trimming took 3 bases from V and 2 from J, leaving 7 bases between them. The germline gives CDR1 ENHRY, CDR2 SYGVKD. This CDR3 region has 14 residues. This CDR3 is CAISDRDNTGELFF. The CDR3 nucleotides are TGTGCCATCAGTGACAGGGATAACACCGGGGAGCTGTTTTTT.

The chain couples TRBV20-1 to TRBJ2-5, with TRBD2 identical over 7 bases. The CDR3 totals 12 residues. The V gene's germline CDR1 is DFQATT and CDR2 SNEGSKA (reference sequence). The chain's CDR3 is CRGGGSQETQYF. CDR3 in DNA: TGCAGGGGGGGGGGTTCGCAAGAGACCCAGTACTTC.

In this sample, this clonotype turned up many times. In nucleotides, the CDR3 is TGTGCCAGCAGCTTGTATGCAGTAGGGACGAACACTGAAGCTTTCTTT. It codes for CASSLYAVGTNTEAFF. The chain has TRBV5-6 and TRBJ1-1, with D perhaps matching TRBD1 (5 bases). CDR3 length equals 16 residues. Trimming removed 1 base at V and 1 base at J, with 14 bases between. Germline V gene data show CDR1 as SGHDT and CDR2 as YYEEEE.

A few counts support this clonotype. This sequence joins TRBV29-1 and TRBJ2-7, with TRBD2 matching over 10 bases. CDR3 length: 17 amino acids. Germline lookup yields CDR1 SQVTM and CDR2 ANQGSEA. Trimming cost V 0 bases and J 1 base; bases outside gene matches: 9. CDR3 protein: CSVEDGGASGGSYEQYF. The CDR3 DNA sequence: TGCAGCGTTGAAGATGGGGGGGCTAGCGGGGGTTCCTACGAGCAGTACTTC.

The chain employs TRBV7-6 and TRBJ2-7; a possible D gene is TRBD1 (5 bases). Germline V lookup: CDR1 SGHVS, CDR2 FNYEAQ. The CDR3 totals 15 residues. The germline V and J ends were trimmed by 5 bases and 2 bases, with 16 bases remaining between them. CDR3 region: CASSPVGAGTYEQYF. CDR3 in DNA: TGTGCCAGCAGCCCCGTAGGGGCAGGCACCTACGAGCAGTACTTC. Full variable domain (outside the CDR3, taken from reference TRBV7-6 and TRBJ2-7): GAGVSQSPRYKVTKRGQDVALRCDPISGHVSLYWYRQALGQGPEFLTYFNYEAQQDKSGLPNDRFSAERPEGSISTLTIQRTEQRDSAMYRCASSPVGAGTYEQYFGPGTRLTVT.

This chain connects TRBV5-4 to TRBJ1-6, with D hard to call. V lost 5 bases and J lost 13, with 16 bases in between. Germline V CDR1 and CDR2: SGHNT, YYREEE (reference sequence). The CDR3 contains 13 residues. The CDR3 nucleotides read TGTGCCAGCAGAACGGGCGGATTTACTCCCCTCCACTTT. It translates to CASRTGGFTPLHF.

CDR3 DNA: TGTGCCAGCAACTCCAGGACTAGCGTAGAGACCCAGTACTTC. It codes for CASNSRTSVETQYF. J is TRBJ2-5 and V is TRBV7-2, with 9 nucleotides matching TRBD2. The V gene end was trimmed by 7 bases and the J gene end by 4 bases; junction bases not matched to a gene: 7. The CDR3 loop spans 14 amino acids. In germline, CDR1 is SGHTA, CDR2 FQGNSA.

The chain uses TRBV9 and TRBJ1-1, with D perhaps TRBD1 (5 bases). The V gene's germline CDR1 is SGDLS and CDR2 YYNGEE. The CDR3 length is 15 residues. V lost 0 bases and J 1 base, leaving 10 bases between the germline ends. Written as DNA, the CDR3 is TGTGCCAGCAGCGTAGTGGGGGGTCCGAACACTGAAGCTTTCTTT. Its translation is CASSVVGGPNTEAFF.

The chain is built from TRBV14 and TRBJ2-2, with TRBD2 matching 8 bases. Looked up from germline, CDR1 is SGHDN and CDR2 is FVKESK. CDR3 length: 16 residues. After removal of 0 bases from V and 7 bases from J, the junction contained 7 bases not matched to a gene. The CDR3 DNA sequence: TGTGCCAGCAGCCAAGATTTGGGACTAGGATTCGGGGAGCTGTTTTTT. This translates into CASSQDLGLGFGELFF.

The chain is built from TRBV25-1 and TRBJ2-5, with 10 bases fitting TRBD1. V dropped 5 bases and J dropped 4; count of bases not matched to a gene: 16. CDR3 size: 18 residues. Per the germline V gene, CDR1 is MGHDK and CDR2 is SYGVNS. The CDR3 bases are TGTGCCAGCAGTTCCTCGATCTCCGGGACAGGGGTTCGAGAGACCCAGTACTTC. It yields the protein CASSSSISGTGVRETQYF.

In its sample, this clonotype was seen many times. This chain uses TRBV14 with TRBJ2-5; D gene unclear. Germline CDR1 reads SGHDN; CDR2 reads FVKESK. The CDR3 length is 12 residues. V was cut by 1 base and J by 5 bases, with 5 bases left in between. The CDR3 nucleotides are TGTGCCAGCAGCCAAGTGGGCGAGACCCAGTACTTC. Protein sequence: CASSQVGETQYF.

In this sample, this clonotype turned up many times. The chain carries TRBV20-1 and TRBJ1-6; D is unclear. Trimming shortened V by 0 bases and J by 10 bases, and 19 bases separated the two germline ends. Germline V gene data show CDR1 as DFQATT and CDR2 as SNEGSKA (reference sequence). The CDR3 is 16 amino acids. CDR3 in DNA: TGCAGTGCTAGAGATGTTGGAGGTCACCTCGAATCACCCCTCCACTTT. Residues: CSARDVGGHLESPLHF.

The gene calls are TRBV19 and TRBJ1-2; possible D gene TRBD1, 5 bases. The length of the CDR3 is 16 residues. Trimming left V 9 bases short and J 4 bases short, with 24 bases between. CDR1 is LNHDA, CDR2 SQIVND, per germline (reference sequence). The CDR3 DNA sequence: TGTGCCAGCAGTTCCCTGGTGCGGGGACCCCTCTATGGCTACACCTTC. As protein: CASSSLVRGPLYGYTF.

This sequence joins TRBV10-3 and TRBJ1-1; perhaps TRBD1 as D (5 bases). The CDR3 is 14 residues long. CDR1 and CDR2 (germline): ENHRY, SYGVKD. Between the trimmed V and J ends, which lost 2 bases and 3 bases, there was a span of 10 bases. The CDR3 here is CAISERGWDTEAFF. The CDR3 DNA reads TGTGCCATCAGTGAGAGGGGCTGGGACACTGAAGCTTTCTTT.

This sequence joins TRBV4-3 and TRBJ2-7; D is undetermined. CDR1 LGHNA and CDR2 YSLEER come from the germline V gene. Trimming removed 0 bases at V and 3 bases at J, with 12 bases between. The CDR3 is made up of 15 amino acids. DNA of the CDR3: TGCGCCAGCAGCCAAGATCTCACAGTACTCTACGAGCAGTACTTC. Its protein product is CASSQDLTVLYEQYF.

The CDR3 DNA is TGTGCCAGTCAAAACACGGGCATGCCCCAGCATTTT. As protein: CASQNTGMPQHF. The chain recombines TRBV2 with TRBJ1-5; D gene ambiguous. The CDR3 length is 12 residues. Germline V gene lookup returns CDR1 SNHLY and CDR2 FYNNEI. V lost 9 bases, J lost 9 bases, and 15 bases lay in between.

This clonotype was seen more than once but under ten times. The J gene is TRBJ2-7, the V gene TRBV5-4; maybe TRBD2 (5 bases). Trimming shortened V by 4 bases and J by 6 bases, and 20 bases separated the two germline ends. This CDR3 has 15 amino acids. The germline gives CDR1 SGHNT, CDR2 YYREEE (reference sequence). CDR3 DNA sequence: TGTGCCAGCAGCCGGGCAACGGACGGGAACGCCGAGCAGTACTTC. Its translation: CASSRATDGNAEQYF.

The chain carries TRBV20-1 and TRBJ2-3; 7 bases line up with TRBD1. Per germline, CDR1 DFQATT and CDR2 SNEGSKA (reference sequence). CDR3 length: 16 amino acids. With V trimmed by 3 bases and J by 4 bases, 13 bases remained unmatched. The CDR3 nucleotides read TGCAGTGCTAGGCTATTAGGGGGCGTGAGCCCAGATACGCAGTATTTT. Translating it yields CSARLLGGVSPDTQYF.

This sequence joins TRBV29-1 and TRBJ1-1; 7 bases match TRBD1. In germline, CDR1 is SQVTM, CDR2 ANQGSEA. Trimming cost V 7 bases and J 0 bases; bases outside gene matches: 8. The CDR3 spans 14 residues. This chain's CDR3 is CSASGTAMNTEAFF. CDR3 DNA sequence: TGCAGCGCTTCCGGGACAGCCATGAACACTGAAGCTTTCTTT.

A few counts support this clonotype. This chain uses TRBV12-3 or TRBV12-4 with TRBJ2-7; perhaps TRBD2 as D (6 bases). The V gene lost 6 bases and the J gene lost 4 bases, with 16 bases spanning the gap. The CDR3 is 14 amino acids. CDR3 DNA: TGTGCCAGCAGACAAGCGGGCCCGGGGTACGAGCAGTACTTC. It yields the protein CASRQAGPGYEQYF.

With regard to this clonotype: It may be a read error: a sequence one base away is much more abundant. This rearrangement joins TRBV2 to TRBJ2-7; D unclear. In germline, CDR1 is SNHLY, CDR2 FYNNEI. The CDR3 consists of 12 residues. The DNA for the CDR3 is TGTGCCAACAGTGGACCGGTAAACGAGCAGTACTTC. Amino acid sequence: CANSGPVNEQYF.

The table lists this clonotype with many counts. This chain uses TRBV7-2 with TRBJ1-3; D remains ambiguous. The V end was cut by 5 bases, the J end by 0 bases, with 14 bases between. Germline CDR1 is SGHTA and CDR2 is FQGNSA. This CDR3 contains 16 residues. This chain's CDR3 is CASSPGDPVSGNTIYF. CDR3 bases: TGTGCCAGCAGCCCCGGGGATCCAGTCTCTGGAAACACCATATATTTT.

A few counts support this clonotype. DNA of the CDR3: TGTGCCAGCAGCGCTTCGGGGAACGGCAATCAGCCCCAGCATTTT. Protein product: CASSASGNGNQPQHF. This rearrangement joins TRBV28 to TRBJ1-5; D ambiguous. The V and J ends lost 6 bases and 2 bases respectively, with 14 bases between them. The CDR3 consists of 15 residues. Germline loops: CDR1 MDHEN, CDR2 SYDVKM.

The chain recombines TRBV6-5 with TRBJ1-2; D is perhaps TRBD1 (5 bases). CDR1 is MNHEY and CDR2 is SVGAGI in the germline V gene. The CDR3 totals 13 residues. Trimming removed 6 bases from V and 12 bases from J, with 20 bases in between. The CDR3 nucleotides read TGTGCCAGCAGATCAATTCGGGACGGCGGAGACACCTTC. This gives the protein CASRSIRDGGDTF.

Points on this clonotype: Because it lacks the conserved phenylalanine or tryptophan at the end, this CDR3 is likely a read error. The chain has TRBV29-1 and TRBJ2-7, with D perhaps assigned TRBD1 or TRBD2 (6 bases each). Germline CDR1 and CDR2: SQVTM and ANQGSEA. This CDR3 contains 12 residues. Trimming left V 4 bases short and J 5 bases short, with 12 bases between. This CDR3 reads CSVVRGAHEQYL. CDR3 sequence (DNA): TGCAGCGTTGTGAGGGGGGCCCACGAGCAGTACCTC.